This record looks at one T cell receptor beta chain sequence and its context. Germline lookup yields CDR1 KGHDR and CDR2 SFDVKD. This CDR3 contains 13 residues. Trimming took off 5 bases at V and 3 bases at J, with 7 bases between the two ends. The source of the sample is a study of blood T cell repertoires in COVID-19. Generated by immunoSEQ multiplex PCR, the TCRdb table keeps only in-frame clones and is missing some. The sample lists 250,000 or so clones; 85% to 90% were seen once. The sequencing sample was made of peripheral blood. The chain recombines TRBV24-1 with TRBJ1-5; D is undetermined. The clonotype originates from a middle-aged woman who had recovered from COVID-19. CDR3 amino acids: CATSVSTNQPQHF. The CDR3 nucleotides read TGTGCCACCAGTGTAAGCACCAATCAGCCCCAGCATTTT.